Listed below are T cell receptor beta chains from one sample, sequenced in a study of OX40 agonist ivuxolimab in advanced cancers. Assay used: immunoSEQ multiplex PCR; TCRdb lists only in-frame clones, some missing. The profile shows about 120,000 clones, around 87% of them singletons. The specimen comprised CD4+ or CD8+ T cells sorted from blood, sampled in a trial of the OX40 agonist ivuxolimab. The receptors originated from an adult with an advanced solid tumor such as melanoma, head and neck, liver or kidney cancer. CDR3s include the opening cysteine and the closing phenylalanine or tryptophan. Each record gives: V gene, J gene, D gene, clone size, CDR3 DNA, CDR3 protein. The D gene is left open where the match is weak. A clone size is listed for some rows: how often the clone was seen (once, few, many), or a class if it is expanded.

v_call: TRBV7-2
j_call: TRBJ1-1
d_call: .
clone_size: .
cdr3_nt: TGTGCCAGCAGCTCCTACACTGAAGCTTTCTTT
cdr3_aa: CASSSYTEAFF

v_call: TRBV28
j_call: TRBJ2-7
d_call: TRBD1
clone_size: .
cdr3_nt: TGTGCCAGCAGTTCCCCACAGGGGGTCGATCTGTACTTC
cdr3_aa: CASSSPQGVDLYF

v_call: TRBV27
j_call: TRBJ1-6
d_call: .
clone_size: .
cdr3_nt: TGTGCCAGCAGTTTATCGGCGGGAAATAATTCACCCCTCCACTTT
cdr3_aa: CASSLSAGNNSPLHF

v_call: TRBV9
j_call: TRBJ2-3
d_call: TRBD1
clone_size: .
cdr3_nt: TGTGCCAGCAGCGTAGGGGGGACAGGGGGCCTGGATACGCAGTATTTT
cdr3_aa: CASSVGGTGGLDTQYF

v_call: TRBV30
j_call: TRBJ2-1
d_call: .
clone_size: .
cdr3_nt: TGTGCCTGGAGTAAGGGGGGGCGTCTCAATGAGCAGTTCTTC
cdr3_aa: CAWSKGGRLNEQFF

v_call: TRBV5-4
j_call: TRBJ2-5
d_call: .
clone_size: .
cdr3_nt: TGTGCCAGCGGTCCGGCTGCGCGGGAGACCCAGTACTTC
cdr3_aa: CASGPAARETQYF

v_call: TRBV5-5
j_call: TRBJ1-1
d_call: .
clone_size: .
cdr3_nt: TGTGCCAGCAGCCTGGCGGGGAGCACTGAAGCTTTCTTT
cdr3_aa: CASSLAGSTEAFF

v_call: TRBV7-7
j_call: TRBJ2-7
d_call: TRBD1
clone_size: .
cdr3_nt: TGTGCTAGCAGCTTACTACAGGGGGCCTCCTACGAGCAGTACTTC
cdr3_aa: CASSLLQGASYEQYF

v_call: TRBV28
j_call: TRBJ1-2
d_call: TRBD1
clone_size: once
cdr3_nt: TGTGCCAGCAGTTTCCTAGACCGGGACAGGGCTGGCTACACCTTC
cdr3_aa: CASSFLDRDRAGYTF

v_call: TRBV11-2
j_call: TRBJ2-7
d_call: .
clone_size: .
cdr3_nt: TGTGCCAGCAGCTTTGGGGGTACGAGTTACGAGCAGTACTTC
cdr3_aa: CASSFGGTSYEQYF

v_call: TRBV7-2
j_call: TRBJ1-1
d_call: .
clone_size: .
cdr3_nt: TGTGCCAGCAGCTTAGATCGGGGGTGGGCTTTCTTT
cdr3_aa: CASSLDRGWAFF

v_call: TRBV6-5
j_call: TRBJ1-3
d_call: .
clone_size: .
cdr3_nt: TGTGCCAGCAGTTGGACAGTGTACGGAAACACCATATATTTT
cdr3_aa: CASSWTVYGNTIYF

v_call: TRBV19
j_call: TRBJ2-7
d_call: .
clone_size: once
cdr3_nt: TGTGCCAGTAGTATCCGGGCGACATCCTACGAGCAGTACTTC
cdr3_aa: CASSIRATSYEQYF

v_call: TRBV4-2
j_call: TRBJ1-1
d_call: .
clone_size: .
cdr3_nt: TGTGCCAGCAGCCAAGATACGGTGAACACTGAAGCTTTCTTT
cdr3_aa: CASSQDTVNTEAFF

v_call: TRBV7-2
j_call: TRBJ1-5
d_call: TRBD1
clone_size: .
cdr3_nt: TGTGCCAGCAGCTTAGGGGGGACAGGGGGCCTGCGGAATCAGCCCCAGCATTTT
cdr3_aa: CASSLGGTGGLRNQPQHF

v_call: TRBV19
j_call: TRBJ2-5
d_call: .
clone_size: .
cdr3_nt: TGTGCCAGTAGTACCGGACGGGAACAAGAGACCCAGTACTTC
cdr3_aa: CASSTGREQETQYF

v_call: TRBV6-5
j_call: TRBJ1-1
d_call: .
clone_size: .
cdr3_nt: TGTGCCAGCAGGACAGAGGGGTTGAACACTGAAGCTTTCTTT
cdr3_aa: CASRTEGLNTEAFF

v_call: TRBV7-3
j_call: TRBJ2-5
d_call: TRBD2
clone_size: .
cdr3_nt: TGTGCCAGCAGCTTTAGCGGGGGCCTCCAAGAGACCCAGTACTTC
cdr3_aa: CASSFSGGLQETQYF

v_call: TRBV7-2
j_call: TRBJ2-6
d_call: TRBD1
clone_size: .
cdr3_nt: TGTGCCAGCAGCTCCAGGACAGGGCACTCTGGGGCCAACGTCCTGACTTTC
cdr3_aa: CASSSRTGHSGANVLTF

v_call: TRBV4-2
j_call: TRBJ2-7
d_call: TRBD1
clone_size: once
cdr3_nt: TGTGCCAGCAGCCAAAGCCGGGACAGGGGATTCGCCTACGAGCAGTACTTC
cdr3_aa: CASSQSRDRGFAYEQYF

v_call: TRBV29-1
j_call: TRBJ2-1
d_call: .
clone_size: .
cdr3_nt: TGCAGCGTTGAATTATTTAATGAGCAGTTCTTC
cdr3_aa: CSVELFNEQFF

v_call: TRBV9
j_call: TRBJ2-5
d_call: .
clone_size: .
cdr3_nt: TGTGCCAGCAGCGTAGCTCGGGGTCAAGAGACCCAGTACTTC
cdr3_aa: CASSVARGQETQYF

v_call: TRBV28
j_call: TRBJ1-1
d_call: .
clone_size: .
cdr3_nt: TGTGCCAGCAGTGAGGGGTCATTGATGAACACTGAAGCTTTCTTT
cdr3_aa: CASSEGSLMNTEAFF

v_call: TRBV6-1
j_call: TRBJ1-2
d_call: .
clone_size: .
cdr3_nt: TGTGCCAGCAGTGAAAGGGGAGGGTTTGGCTACACCTTC
cdr3_aa: CASSERGGFGYTF

v_call: TRBV6-6
j_call: TRBJ1-1
d_call: TRBD1
clone_size: few
cdr3_nt: TGTGCCAGCAGTTTTCCCGGGACAGGGGTGCCTGAAGCTTTCTTT
cdr3_aa: CASSFPGTGVPEAFF

v_call: TRBV4-3
j_call: TRBJ2-3
d_call: TRBD2
clone_size: .
cdr3_nt: TGCGCCAGCGGGGCGGGGGGCAGCACAGATACGCAGTATTTT
cdr3_aa: CASGAGGSTDTQYF

v_call: TRBV5-4
j_call: TRBJ2-2
d_call: .
clone_size: .
cdr3_nt: TGTGCCAGCAGCTTGGCCCTCGGGGGCAACACCGGGGAGCTGTTTTTT
cdr3_aa: CASSLALGGNTGELFF

v_call: TRBV4-1
j_call: TRBJ1-6
d_call: TRBD1
clone_size: once
cdr3_nt: TGCGCCAGCAGCCGGGCGTTGGGGACAGGGGGTAATAATTCACCCCTCCACTTT
cdr3_aa: CASSRALGTGGNNSPLHF

v_call: TRBV7-9
j_call: TRBJ2-6
d_call: .
clone_size: .
cdr3_nt: TGTGCCAGCAGAAGGGGTTCCGGGGCCAACGTCCTGACTTTC
cdr3_aa: CASRRGSGANVLTF

v_call: TRBV4-2
j_call: TRBJ1-2
d_call: .
clone_size: once
cdr3_nt: TGTGCCAGCAGCCAGGGGGGGGTCCGGGAAGACTATGGCTACACCTTC
cdr3_aa: CASSQGGVREDYGYTF

v_call: TRBV9
j_call: TRBJ1-5
d_call: .
clone_size: .
cdr3_nt: TGTGCCAGCAGCGTAGCCTCAGGGGAGAATCAGCCCCAGCATTTT
cdr3_aa: CASSVASGENQPQHF

v_call: TRBV7-2
j_call: TRBJ2-4
d_call: .
clone_size: .
cdr3_nt: TGTGCCAGCAGCCAAAAAGGGACGGGTTTGAACATTCAGTACTTC
cdr3_aa: CASSQKGTGLNIQYF

v_call: TRBV19
j_call: TRBJ2-3
d_call: .
clone_size: .
cdr3_nt: TGTGCCAGTAGTGGAGAGGCTGTAGCGCAGTATTTT
cdr3_aa: CASSGEAVAQYF

v_call: TRBV7-9
j_call: TRBJ1-1
d_call: .
clone_size: once
cdr3_nt: TGTGCCAGCAGCTTTGAAAGGGCCGGCACTGAAGCTTTCTTT
cdr3_aa: CASSFERAGTEAFF

v_call: TRBV9
j_call: TRBJ2-5
d_call: .
clone_size: .
cdr3_nt: TGTGCCAGCAGCCCCGACGCGTTCGCACAAGAGACCCAGTACTTC
cdr3_aa: CASSPDAFAQETQYF

v_call: TRBV5-1
j_call: TRBJ2-7
d_call: .
clone_size: .
cdr3_nt: TGCGCCAGCAGCTTGGAAAGGGGCCCCTCCGAGCAGTACTTC
cdr3_aa: CASSLERGPSEQYF

v_call: TRBV15
j_call: TRBJ2-7
d_call: .
clone_size: .
cdr3_nt: TGTGCCACCAGCAGAGATTTACAGGCCAAGGGGGACTTC
cdr3_aa: CATSRDLQAKGDF

v_call: TRBV7-9
j_call: TRBJ1-5
d_call: TRBD1
clone_size: .
cdr3_nt: TGTGCCAGCAGCCAGGCAGGGGGCAACGGTCAGCCCCAGCATTTT
cdr3_aa: CASSQAGGNGQPQHF

v_call: TRBV6-1
j_call: TRBJ1-1
d_call: .
clone_size: once
cdr3_nt: TGTGCCACCCGATTCCACACTGAAGCTTTCTTT
cdr3_aa: CATRFHTEAFF

v_call: TRBV5-1
j_call: TRBJ1-6
d_call: .
clone_size: few
cdr3_nt: TGCGCCAGCAGCTTGCAGGGCCAAGCTTCACCCCTCCACTTT
cdr3_aa: CASSLQGQASPLHF

v_call: TRBV7-3
j_call: TRBJ2-1
d_call: .
clone_size: .
cdr3_nt: TGTGCCAGCAGCTCCCAGCAAAGCTCCTACAATGAGCAGTTCTTC
cdr3_aa: CASSSQQSSYNEQFF

v_call: TRBV9
j_call: TRBJ1-6
d_call: TRBD1
clone_size: .
cdr3_nt: TGTGCCAGCAGCGTAGGGACAGGCCAAAGCTCCTATAATTCACCCCTCCACTTT
cdr3_aa: CASSVGTGQSSYNSPLHF

v_call: TRBV28
j_call: TRBJ1-6
d_call: TRBD1
clone_size: .
cdr3_nt: TGTGCCACCAGGGGGACAGCAATTTCACCCCTCCACTTT
cdr3_aa: CATRGTAISPLHF

v_call: TRBV18
j_call: TRBJ1-1
d_call: .
clone_size: .
cdr3_nt: TGTGCCAGCTCACTACAGGGTAGTGGAGCTGAAGCTTTCTTT
cdr3_aa: CASSLQGSGAEAFF

v_call: TRBV28
j_call: TRBJ1-3
d_call: .
clone_size: .
cdr3_nt: TGTGCCAGCAGGGGGGGCATCACTGGAAACACCATATATTTT
cdr3_aa: CASRGGITGNTIYF

v_call: TRBV27
j_call: TRBJ1-1
d_call: .
clone_size: .
cdr3_nt: TGTGCCAGCAGTTGGAGGGGGATGAACACTGAAGCTTTCTTT
cdr3_aa: CASSWRGMNTEAFF

v_call: TRBV9
j_call: TRBJ1-6
d_call: TRBD1
clone_size: .
cdr3_nt: TGTGCCAGCAGCTCCCGGGACAGAGGGAATTCACCCCTCCACTTT
cdr3_aa: CASSSRDRGNSPLHF

v_call: TRBV28
j_call: TRBJ2-5
d_call: .
clone_size: .
cdr3_nt: TGTGCCAGCAGGGACAGTACCAAAGAGACCCAGTACTTC
cdr3_aa: CASRDSTKETQYF

v_call: TRBV19
j_call: TRBJ2-3
d_call: .
clone_size: .
cdr3_nt: TGTGCCAGCAACGGTGGCGGGGATACGCAGTATTTT
cdr3_aa: CASNGGGDTQYF

v_call: TRBV20-1
j_call: TRBJ2-1
d_call: TRBD1
clone_size: .
cdr3_nt: TGCAGTGCGGACAGGGAGCAGTTCTTC
cdr3_aa: CSADREQFF

v_call: TRBV19
j_call: TRBJ1-5
d_call: .
clone_size: .
cdr3_nt: TGTGCCAGTAGTAGTGGGGTGAGGCAGCCCCAGCATTTT
cdr3_aa: CASSSGVRQPQHF

v_call: TRBV5-4
j_call: TRBJ2-2
d_call: .
clone_size: .
cdr3_nt: TGTGCCAGCAGCTTGTCGGGGAACACCGGGGAGCTGTTTTTT
cdr3_aa: CASSLSGNTGELFF

v_call: TRBV7-2
j_call: TRBJ2-3
d_call: TRBD1
clone_size: .
cdr3_nt: TGTGCCAGCAGCCGGGACAGCCGAGATACGCAGTATTTT
cdr3_aa: CASSRDSRDTQYF